The 4 T cell receptor beta chains given below trace back to one sample, sequenced in a study of blood T cells in healthy people across ages. It was with a sample-barcoded 5' primer and a J-beta primer mix that a second PCR of roughly 6 to 12 cycles was run. In TCRdb, the 5' RACE reads were re-called with MiXCR into one record per CDR3 protein. The table shows more than 500,000 distinct CDR3 sequences, with about 25% occurring only once. The same data also went into a second study, on T cells of mothers and their children.

Sequencing was performed on blood. These receptors all stem from a boy between 2 and 10 years old in good health.

Only a few counts were recorded for this clonotype. The rearrangement uses TRBV27 and TRBJ2-5; 9 bases align to TRBD2. This CDR3 is built from 15 residues. CDR1 is MNHEY, CDR2 SMNVEV, per germline (reference sequence). V gave up 5 bases and J gave up 4 bases; unmatched junction bases: 8. The CDR3 reads CASSPTLAGVETQYF. The CDR3 DNA is TGTGCCAGCAGTCCGACGTTAGCGGGGGTAGAGACCCAGTACTTC.

This chain links TRBV30 with TRBJ1-3; D call uncertain. CDR1 is GTSNPN, CDR2 SVGIG, per germline (reference sequence). The CDR3 totals 11 residues. Trimming removed 0 bases at V and 9 bases at J, with 6 bases between. Here the CDR3 reads CAWSVGGTIYF. Here the CDR3 DNA reads TGTGCCTGGAGTGTTGGAGGCACCATATATTTT.

The CDR3 loop is CSANKKRTGPHEQYF. As DNA, the CDR3 is TGCAGTGCTAACAAAAAACGGACAGGGCCCCACGAGCAGTACTTC. The J gene is TRBJ2-7, the V gene TRBV20-1, with 8 bases fitting TRBD1. This CDR3 is 15 amino acids long. The V segment lost 4 bases and the J segment 5 bases; nucleotides outside the gene matches: 13. CDR1 and CDR2 (germline): DFQATT, SNEGSKA (reference sequence).

This chain uses TRBV3-1 with TRBJ2-6, with D unresolved. The CDR3 has 16 amino acids. Germline CDR1 and CDR2: LGHDT and YNNKEL (reference sequence). V was trimmed by 1 base and J by 0 bases, leaving 7 bases between them. The CDR3 nucleotides are TGTGCCAGCAGCCAAGGAGATACCTCTGGGGCCAACGTCCTGACTTTC. This codes for CASSQGDTSGANVLTF.